The source of this T cell receptor (beta chain) is a study of blood T cell repertoires in COVID-19. Study-wide context: Sources were T cells, B-cell-depleted T cells, or PBMCs; the material itself was cDNA or gDNA.

The CDR3 contains 16 residues. Trimming removed 1 base from V and 2 bases from J; junction bases left unmatched: 2. Germline V gene lookup returns CDR1 LNHDA and CDR2 SQIVND (reference sequence). Per the original methods: Amplification with reference gene primers provided the estimates of nucleated cell counts. Produced via immunoSEQ multiplex PCR; TCRdb's table is partial and in-frame only. D and trimming come from the DNA, and the V and J calls and clone size come from that table. The table lists approximately 240,000 clones, about 80% of them singletons. The genes are TRBV19 and TRBJ1-5; 10 nucleotides line up with TRBD1. The receptor comes from an older woman with acute or convalescent COVID-19. The source material was peripheral blood. Here the CDR3 DNA reads TGTGCCAGTAGTATAGGCGGACAGGGGGGCAATCAGCCCCAGCATTTT. The encoded protein is CASSIGGQGGNQPQHF. Full variable domain (remainder filled in from reference TRBV19 and TRBJ1-5): DGGITQSPKYLFRKEGQNVTLSCEQNLNHDAMYWYRQDPGQGLRLIYYSQIVNDFQKGDIAEGYSVSREKKESFPLTVTSAQKNPTAFYLCASSIGGQGGNQPQHFGDGTRLSIL.